These T cell receptor beta chains were read from a single sample in a study of shared clonotypes between healthy human individuals. This table comes from immunoSEQ multiplex PCR, and its TCRdb copy is limited to in-frame clones, with some not included. The sample holds a few million clones, approximately 95% seen once. The specimen was naive CD4+ T cells sorted from blood. The receptor set was obtained from a man younger than 30 in good health. Both conserved end residues are part of each CDR3. The D gene is left open where the match is weak. For some rows the clone size is stated as once, few or many, or as a class when expanded; others skip it.

v_call: TRBV28
clone_size: .
j_call: TRBJ1-6
d_call: .
cdr3_length: 14
cdr3_aa: CASRRGQNNSPLHF
cdr3_nt: TGTGCCAGCCGCCGCGGACAGAATAATTCACCCCTCCACTTT

v_call: TRBV19
clone_size: .
j_call: TRBJ2-3
d_call: .
cdr3_length: 11
cdr3_aa: CASSMVDTQYF
cdr3_nt: TGTGCCAGTAGTATGGTAGATACGCAGTATTTT

v_call: TRBV13
clone_size: .
j_call: TRBJ2-7
d_call: .
cdr3_length: 14
cdr3_aa: CASSLAHSSYEQYF
cdr3_nt: TGTGCCAGCAGCTTAGCCCATAGCTCCTACGAGCAGTACTTC

v_call: TRBV11-2
clone_size: .
j_call: TRBJ1-1
d_call: .
cdr3_length: 14
cdr3_aa: CASSSKQGRTEAFF
cdr3_nt: TGTGCCAGCAGCTCTAAACAGGGTAGGACTGAAGCTTTCTTT

v_call: TRBV19
clone_size: .
j_call: TRBJ2-7
d_call: TRBD1
cdr3_length: 12
cdr3_aa: CASSSGGHEQYF
cdr3_nt: TGTGCCAGTAGTTCAGGGGGCCACGAGCAGTACTTC

v_call: TRBV6-5
clone_size: .
j_call: TRBJ2-2
d_call: .
cdr3_length: 15
cdr3_aa: CASSRGTTNTGELFF
cdr3_nt: TGTGCCAGCAGTCGCGGGACAACGAACACCGGGGAGCTGTTTTTT

v_call: TRBV18
clone_size: .
j_call: TRBJ2-7
d_call: TRBD1
cdr3_length: 14
cdr3_aa: CASSRAGGPDEQYF
cdr3_nt: TGTGCCAGCTCACGGGCAGGGGGCCCGGACGAGCAGTACTTC

v_call: TRBV6-6
clone_size: .
j_call: TRBJ2-7
d_call: TRBD2
cdr3_length: 12
cdr3_aa: CATQRGPYEQYF
cdr3_nt: TGTGCCACCCAGCGGGGCCCCTACGAGCAGTACTTC

v_call: TRBV30
clone_size: .
j_call: TRBJ2-1
d_call: .
cdr3_length: 15
cdr3_aa: CAWSVPGKGYNEQFF
cdr3_nt: TGTGCCTGGAGTGTACCCGGGAAGGGTTACAATGAGCAGTTCTTC

v_call: TRBV10-3
clone_size: .
j_call: TRBJ2-3
d_call: .
cdr3_length: 14
cdr3_aa: CAISPSGATDTQYF
cdr3_nt: TGTGCCATCAGTCCCTCGGGGGCCACAGATACGCAGTATTTT

v_call: TRBV11-2
clone_size: .
j_call: TRBJ1-2
d_call: .
cdr3_length: 17
cdr3_aa: CASSLAIHSKANYGYTF
cdr3_nt: TGTGCCAGCAGCTTAGCGATCCACAGCAAAGCTAACTATGGCTACACCTTC

v_call: TRBV5-1
clone_size: .
j_call: TRBJ2-3
d_call: TRBD1
cdr3_length: 15
cdr3_aa: CASSQGDRDTDTQYF
cdr3_nt: TGCGCCAGCAGCCAGGGGGACCGCGATACAGATACGCAGTATTTT

v_call: TRBV15
clone_size: .
j_call: TRBJ2-7
d_call: .
cdr3_length: 13
cdr3_aa: CATSRDRTYEQYF
cdr3_nt: TGTGCCACCAGCAGAGACAGGACCTACGAGCAGTACTTC

v_call: TRBV7-9
clone_size: once
j_call: TRBJ1-6
d_call: .
cdr3_length: 16
cdr3_aa: CASSLAMGGSNSPLHF
cdr3_nt: TGTGCCAGCAGCTTAGCGATGGGGGGCTCCAATTCACCCCTCCACTTT

v_call: TRBV28
clone_size: .
j_call: TRBJ1-1
d_call: .
cdr3_length: 15
cdr3_aa: CASRSSTALNTEAFF
cdr3_nt: TGTGCCAGCAGATCCTCGACAGCCTTGAACACTGAAGCTTTCTTT

v_call: TRBV19
clone_size: .
j_call: TRBJ1-5
d_call: .
cdr3_length: 14
cdr3_aa: CASTLGNSNQPQHF
cdr3_nt: TGTGCCAGTACCCTGGGGAATAGCAATCAGCCCCAGCATTTT

v_call: TRBV5-1
clone_size: .
j_call: TRBJ2-1
d_call: TRBD2
cdr3_length: 19
cdr3_aa: CASSLPGLAGGGGYNEQFF
cdr3_nt: TGCGCCAGCAGCTTACCGGGACTAGCGGGAGGAGGTGGGTACAATGAGCAGTTCTTC

v_call: TRBV5-1
clone_size: .
j_call: TRBJ1-1
d_call: TRBD1
cdr3_length: 16
cdr3_aa: CASSRGQGLMNTEAFF
cdr3_nt: TGCGCCAGCAGCCGGGGACAGGGCCTTATGAACACTGAAGCTTTCTTT

v_call: TRBV6-5
clone_size: .
j_call: TRBJ2-1
d_call: .
cdr3_length: 11
cdr3_aa: CASSYSGGQFF
cdr3_nt: TGTGCCAGCAGTTACTCCGGGGGGCAGTTCTTC

v_call: TRBV7-2
clone_size: .
j_call: TRBJ2-2
d_call: .
cdr3_length: 14
cdr3_aa: CTSWKAGGTGELFF
cdr3_nt: TGTACCAGCTGGAAGGCCGGCGGCACCGGGGAGCTGTTTTTT

v_call: TRBV27
clone_size: .
j_call: TRBJ1-5
d_call: TRBD1
cdr3_length: 15
cdr3_aa: CASSSKTGLNQPQHF
cdr3_nt: TGTGCCAGCAGTAGTAAGACAGGGCTCAATCAGCCCCAGCATTTT

v_call: TRBV5-6
clone_size: .
j_call: TRBJ1-6
d_call: .
cdr3_length: 13
cdr3_aa: CASSIWDNSPLHF
cdr3_nt: TGTGCCAGCAGTATCTGGGATAATTCACCCCTCCACTTT

v_call: TRBV10-2
clone_size: .
j_call: TRBJ1-3
d_call: .
cdr3_length: 16
cdr3_aa: CASSEFAVRSGNTIYF
cdr3_nt: TGCGCCAGCAGTGAGTTTGCCGTACGGTCCGGGAACACCATATATTTT

v_call: TRBV7-9
clone_size: .
j_call: TRBJ1-3
d_call: TRBD1
cdr3_length: 14
cdr3_aa: CASRGQGSGNTIYF
cdr3_nt: TGTGCCAGCAGGGGACAGGGGTCTGGAAACACCATATATTTT

v_call: TRBV5-1
clone_size: .
j_call: TRBJ2-1
d_call: .
cdr3_length: 16
cdr3_aa: CASSFGTRPSYNEQFF
cdr3_nt: TGCGCCAGCAGCTTTGGAACACGGCCTAGCTACAATGAGCAGTTCTTC

v_call: TRBV9
clone_size: .
j_call: TRBJ2-3
d_call: .
cdr3_length: 15
cdr3_aa: CASSVAPRLPDTQYF
cdr3_nt: TGTGCCAGCAGCGTGGCTCCGCGGCTCCCAGATACGCAGTATTTT

v_call: TRBV10-2
clone_size: .
j_call: TRBJ1-2
d_call: .
cdr3_length: 12
cdr3_aa: CASSATDYGYTF
cdr3_nt: TGCGCCAGCAGTGCGACAGACTATGGCTACACCTTC

v_call: TRBV14
clone_size: .
j_call: TRBJ2-7
d_call: .
cdr3_length: 14
cdr3_aa: CASSQSVTGSEQYF
cdr3_nt: TGTGCCAGCAGCCAATCGGTTACAGGGAGTGAACAGTACTTC

v_call: TRBV6-1
clone_size: .
j_call: TRBJ2-3
d_call: TRBD2
cdr3_length: 16
cdr3_aa: CASSEGGLASTDTQYF
cdr3_nt: TGTGCCAGCAGTGAAGGGGGACTAGCGAGCACAGATACGCAGTATTTT

v_call: TRBV30
clone_size: .
j_call: TRBJ2-2
d_call: TRBD2
cdr3_length: 13
cdr3_aa: CAWSPSGPGELFF
cdr3_nt: TGTGCCTGGAGTCCTAGCGGTCCCGGGGAGCTGTTTTTT

v_call: TRBV29-1
clone_size: .
j_call: TRBJ1-1
d_call: .
cdr3_length: 11
cdr3_aa: CSVVENTEAFF
cdr3_nt: TGCAGCGTTGTGGAGAACACTGAAGCTTTCTTT

v_call: TRBV6-6
clone_size: once
j_call: TRBJ2-3
d_call: .
cdr3_length: 16
cdr3_aa: CASSYSSYGGRDTQYF
cdr3_nt: TGTGCCAGCAGTTACTCGAGTTATGGGGGGAGAGATACGCAGTATTTT

v_call: TRBV18
clone_size: .
j_call: TRBJ2-7
d_call: .
cdr3_length: 14
cdr3_aa: CASSPQAGSYEQYF
cdr3_nt: TGTGCCAGCTCACCACAGGCAGGGAGCTACGAGCAGTACTTC

v_call: TRBV5-5
clone_size: .
j_call: TRBJ1-2
d_call: TRBD1
cdr3_length: 20
cdr3_aa: CASSPLWPGTGDVELYGYTF
cdr3_nt: TGTGCCAGCAGCCCCCTTTGGCCCGGGACAGGGGACGTCGAACTCTATGGCTACACCTTC

v_call: TRBV28
clone_size: once
j_call: TRBJ2-5
d_call: .
cdr3_length: 14
cdr3_aa: CASSLTPGPGTQYF
cdr3_nt: TGTGCCAGCAGTCTAACCCCGGGTCCGGGGACCCAGTACTTC

v_call: TRBV25-1
clone_size: .
j_call: TRBJ2-2
d_call: TRBD2
cdr3_length: 18
cdr3_aa: CASSRGLAGEYYTGELFF
cdr3_nt: TGTGCCAGCAGTCGAGGTCTAGCGGGGGAATATTACACCGGGGAGCTGTTTTTT

v_call: TRBV10-3
clone_size: .
j_call: TRBJ1-4
d_call: .
cdr3_length: 13
cdr3_aa: CAISEASNEKLFF
cdr3_nt: TGTGCCATCAGTGAGGCTTCTAATGAAAAACTGTTTTTT

v_call: TRBV5-6
clone_size: .
j_call: TRBJ1-6
d_call: .
cdr3_length: 16
cdr3_aa: CASSLGMAGLNSPLHF
cdr3_nt: TGTGCCAGCAGCTTGGGGATGGCAGGACTTAATTCACCCCTCCACTTT

v_call: TRBV13
clone_size: .
j_call: TRBJ2-7
d_call: .
cdr3_length: 16
cdr3_aa: CASSLGYRAPSYEQYF
cdr3_nt: TGTGCCAGCAGCTTAGGCTATCGTGCGCCATCCTACGAGCAGTACTTC

v_call: TRBV5-1
clone_size: .
j_call: TRBJ1-2
d_call: .
cdr3_length: 13
cdr3_aa: CASSFGGVYGYTF
cdr3_nt: TGCGCCAGCAGCTTCGGGGGAGTGTATGGCTACACCTTC

v_call: TRBV28
clone_size: .
j_call: TRBJ2-7
d_call: TRBD1
cdr3_length: 13
cdr3_aa: CASSFPDRQGLYF
cdr3_nt: TGTGCCAGCAGTTTCCCCGACCGACAGGGCTTGTACTTC

v_call: TRBV6-1
clone_size: .
j_call: TRBJ1-2
d_call: TRBD1
cdr3_length: 14
cdr3_aa: CASSEGEGAYGYTF
cdr3_nt: TGTGCCAGCAGTGAAGGGGAGGGGGCCTATGGCTACACCTTC

v_call: TRBV29-1
clone_size: .
j_call: TRBJ2-2
d_call: TRBD1
cdr3_length: 14
cdr3_aa: CSAATQGASGELFF
cdr3_nt: TGCAGCGCCGCAACCCAGGGGGCGAGCGGGGAGCTGTTTTTT

v_call: TRBV7-7
clone_size: .
j_call: TRBJ2-5
d_call: TRBD2
cdr3_length: 16
cdr3_aa: CASSLGGWGGMETQYF
cdr3_nt: TGTGCTAGCAGCTTAGGCGGATGGGGGGGGATGGAGACCCAGTACTTC

v_call: TRBV5-6
clone_size: .
j_call: TRBJ2-3
d_call: TRBD1
cdr3_length: 14
cdr3_aa: CASSWDRGTDTQYF
cdr3_nt: TGTGCCAGCAGCTGGGACAGGGGCACAGATACGCAGTATTTT

v_call: TRBV5-1
clone_size: .
j_call: TRBJ2-3
d_call: TRBD2
cdr3_length: 16
cdr3_aa: CASSLGQTSRADTQYF
cdr3_nt: TGCGCCAGCAGCTTGGGCCAGACTAGCCGGGCAGATACGCAGTATTTT

v_call: TRBV20-1
clone_size: .
j_call: TRBJ1-2
d_call: TRBD1
cdr3_length: 11
cdr3_aa: CSARQGAGYTF
cdr3_nt: TGCAGTGCTAGACAGGGGGCGGGCTACACCTTC

v_call: TRBV7-2
clone_size: .
j_call: TRBJ2-1
d_call: .
cdr3_length: 14
cdr3_aa: CASSPGLEGNEQFF
cdr3_nt: TGTGCCAGCAGCCCTGGGTTAGAGGGCAATGAGCAGTTCTTC

v_call: TRBV5-4
clone_size: once
j_call: TRBJ2-3
d_call: .
cdr3_length: 13
cdr3_aa: CASSLSATDTQYF
cdr3_nt: TGTGCCAGCAGCTTGTCGGCCACAGATACGCAGTATTTT

v_call: TRBV5-6
clone_size: .
j_call: TRBJ2-7
d_call: .
cdr3_length: 14
cdr3_aa: CASSLDPGPYEQYF
cdr3_nt: TGTGCCAGCAGCTTGGATCCCGGGCCCTACGAGCAGTACTTC

v_call: TRBV9
clone_size: .
j_call: TRBJ2-7
d_call: TRBD2
cdr3_length: 14
cdr3_aa: CASSPRGGRSEQYF
cdr3_nt: TGTGCCAGCAGCCCCCGCGGGGGGAGATCCGAGCAGTACTTC

v_call: TRBV5-4
clone_size: .
j_call: TRBJ2-3
d_call: TRBD1
cdr3_length: 20
cdr3_aa: CASSLGTSTWDRSSTDTQYF
cdr3_nt: TGTGCCAGCAGCTTGGGAACTTCAACTTGGGACAGGAGTAGCACAGATACGCAGTATTTT

v_call: TRBV11-2
clone_size: .
j_call: TRBJ2-3
d_call: TRBD1
cdr3_length: 17
cdr3_aa: CASSSAVGQGATDTQYF
cdr3_nt: TGTGCCAGCAGCTCTGCTGTAGGACAGGGGGCAACAGATACGCAGTATTTT

v_call: TRBV7-6
clone_size: once
j_call: TRBJ1-1
d_call: .
cdr3_length: 14
cdr3_aa: CASRPTDGNTEAFF
cdr3_nt: TGTGCCAGCAGACCTACCGATGGGAACACTGAAGCTTTCTTT